This entry lists 2 T cell receptor beta chains sequenced from one sample in a study of blood T cell repertoires in COVID-19. Sequencing used immunoSEQ multiplex PCR; TCRdb keeps in-frame clones, though not all of them. Found here are 200,000 to 250,000 clones, 80% to 90% of them singletons; the top ten hold approximately 2.6%. Material for sequencing was peripheral blood. The receptors shown here come from a man aged 50-60 years who had recovered from COVID-19.

The genes are TRBV3-1 (or the pseudogene TRBV3-2) and TRBJ2-1; 8 nucleotides align to TRBD2. The CDR3 is made up of 15 amino acids. The V gene's germline CDR1 is LGHDT and CDR2 YNNKEL (reference sequence). Germline trimming cut 2 bases from V and 9 bases from J; bases unmatched to any gene: 9. The CDR3 sequence is CASSQKAGGSREQFF. CDR3 nucleotide sequence: TGTGCCAGCAGCCAAAAGGCGGGGGGCTCGCGTGAGCAGTTCTTC.

The chain is built from TRBV25-1 and TRBJ2-7; TRBD1 matches 7 bases. Per germline, CDR1 MGHDK and CDR2 SYGVNS. CDR3 size: 14 residues. With 6 bases clipped from V and 1 base from J, the junction kept 6 bases outside the gene matches. The CDR3 DNA sequence: TGTGCCAGCAGCAGACAGGGACAGTCCTACGAGCAGTACTTC. Protein product: CASSRQGQSYEQYF.